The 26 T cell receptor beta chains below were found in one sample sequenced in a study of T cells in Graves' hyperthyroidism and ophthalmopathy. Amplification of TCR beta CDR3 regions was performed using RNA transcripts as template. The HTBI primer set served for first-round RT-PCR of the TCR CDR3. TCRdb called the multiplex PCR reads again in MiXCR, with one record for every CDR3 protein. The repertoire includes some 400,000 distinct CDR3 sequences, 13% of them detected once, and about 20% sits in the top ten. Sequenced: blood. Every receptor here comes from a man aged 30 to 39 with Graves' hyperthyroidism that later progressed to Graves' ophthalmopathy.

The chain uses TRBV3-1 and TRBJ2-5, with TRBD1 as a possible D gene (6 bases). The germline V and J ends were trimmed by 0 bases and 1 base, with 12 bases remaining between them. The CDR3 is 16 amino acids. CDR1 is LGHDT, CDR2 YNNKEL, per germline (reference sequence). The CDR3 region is CASSQDRGSGQETQYF. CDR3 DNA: TGTGCCAGCAGCCAAGATAGGGGGAGCGGCCAAGAGACCCAGTACTTC.

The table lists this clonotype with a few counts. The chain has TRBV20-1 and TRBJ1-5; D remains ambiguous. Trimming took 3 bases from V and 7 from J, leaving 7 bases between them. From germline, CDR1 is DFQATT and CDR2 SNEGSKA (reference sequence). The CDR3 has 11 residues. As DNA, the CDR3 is TGCAGTGCTAGTTCCTCCCAGCCCCAGCATTTT. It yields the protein CSASSSQPQHF.

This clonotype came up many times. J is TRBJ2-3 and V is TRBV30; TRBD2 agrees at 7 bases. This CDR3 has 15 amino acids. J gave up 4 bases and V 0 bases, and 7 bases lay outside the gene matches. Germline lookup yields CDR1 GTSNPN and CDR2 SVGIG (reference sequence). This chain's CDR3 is CAWSVRRGRPDTQYF. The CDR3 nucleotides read TGTGCCTGGAGTGTACGGCGGGGGAGGCCAGATACGCAGTATTTT. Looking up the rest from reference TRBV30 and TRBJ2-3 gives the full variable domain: SQTIHQWPATLVQPVGSPLSLECTVEGTSNPNLYWYRQAAGRGLQLLFYSVGIGQISSEVPQNLSASRPQDRQFILSSKKLLLSDSGFYLCAWSVRRGRPDTQYFGPGTRLTVL.

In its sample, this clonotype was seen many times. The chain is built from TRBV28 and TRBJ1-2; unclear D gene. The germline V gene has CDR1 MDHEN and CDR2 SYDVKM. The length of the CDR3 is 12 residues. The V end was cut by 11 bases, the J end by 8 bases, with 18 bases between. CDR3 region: CALGRKGEGYTF. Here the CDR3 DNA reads TGTGCCCTCGGAAGGAAAGGAGAAGGCTACACCTTC.

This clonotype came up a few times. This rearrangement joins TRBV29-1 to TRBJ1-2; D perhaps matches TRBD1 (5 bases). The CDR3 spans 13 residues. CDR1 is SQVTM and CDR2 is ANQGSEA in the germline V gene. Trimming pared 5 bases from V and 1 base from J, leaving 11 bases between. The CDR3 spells CSVLQEINYGYTF. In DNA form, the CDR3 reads TGCAGCGTTTTACAGGAGATTAACTATGGCTACACCTTC.

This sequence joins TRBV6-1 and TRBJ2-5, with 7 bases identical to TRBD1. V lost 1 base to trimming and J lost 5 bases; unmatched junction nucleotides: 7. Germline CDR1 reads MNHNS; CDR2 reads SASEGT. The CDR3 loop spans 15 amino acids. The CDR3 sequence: CASSEDTGAGETQYF. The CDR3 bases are TGTGCCAGCAGTGAAGATACAGGGGCAGGCGAGACCCAGTACTTC.

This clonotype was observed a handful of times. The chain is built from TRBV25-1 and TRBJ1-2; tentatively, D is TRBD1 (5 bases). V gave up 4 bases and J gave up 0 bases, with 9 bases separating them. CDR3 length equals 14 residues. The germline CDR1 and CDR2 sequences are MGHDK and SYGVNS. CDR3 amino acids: CASSGDRANYGYTF. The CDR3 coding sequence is TGTGCCAGCAGTGGCGACAGAGCTAACTATGGCTACACCTTC.

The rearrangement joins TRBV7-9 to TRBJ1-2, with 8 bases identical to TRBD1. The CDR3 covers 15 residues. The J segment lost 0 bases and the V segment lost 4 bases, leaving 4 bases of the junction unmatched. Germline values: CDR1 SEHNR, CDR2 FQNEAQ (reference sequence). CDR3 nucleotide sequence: TGTGCCAGCAGCTCCGACAGGGGTTCTAACTATGGCTACACCTTC. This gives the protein CASSSDRGSNYGYTF.

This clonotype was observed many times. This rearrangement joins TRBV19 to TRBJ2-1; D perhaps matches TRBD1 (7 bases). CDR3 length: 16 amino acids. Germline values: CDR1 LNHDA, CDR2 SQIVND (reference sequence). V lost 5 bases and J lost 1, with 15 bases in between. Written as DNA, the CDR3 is TGTGCCAGTAGTTCTGTCAGGGGGAGGTCCTACAATGAGCAGTTCTTC. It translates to CASSSVRGRSYNEQFF.

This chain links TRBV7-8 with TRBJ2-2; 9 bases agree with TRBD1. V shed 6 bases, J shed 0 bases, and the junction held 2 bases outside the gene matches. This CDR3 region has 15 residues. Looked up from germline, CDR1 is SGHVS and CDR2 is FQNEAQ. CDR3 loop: CASRRTGANTGELFF. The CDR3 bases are TGTGCCAGCAGGAGGACAGGGGCGAACACCGGGGAGCTGTTTTTT.

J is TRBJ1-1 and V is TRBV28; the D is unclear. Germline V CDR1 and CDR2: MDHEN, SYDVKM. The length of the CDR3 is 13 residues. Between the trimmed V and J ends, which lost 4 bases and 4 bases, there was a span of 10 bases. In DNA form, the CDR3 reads TGTGCCAGCAGTTATGGGTGGAGCACTGAAGCTTTCTTT. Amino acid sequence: CASSYGWSTEAFF.

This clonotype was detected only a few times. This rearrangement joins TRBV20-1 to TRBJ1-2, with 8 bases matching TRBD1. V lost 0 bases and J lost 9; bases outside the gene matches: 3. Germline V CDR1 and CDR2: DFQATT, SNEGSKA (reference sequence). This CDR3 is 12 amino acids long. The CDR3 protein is CSARDRGLSYTF. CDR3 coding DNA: TGCAGTGCTAGAGACAGGGGGCTGAGCTACACCTTC.

This CDR3 reads CASSGTGVNNEQFF. The CDR3 DNA reads as TGCGCCAGCAGCGGGACAGGAGTAAACAATGAGCAGTTCTTC. The rearrangement uses TRBV5-1 and TRBJ2-1; 8 nucleotides line up with TRBD1. The trim removed 4 bases at V and 5 bases at J, leaving 5 bases unmatched. This CDR3 is 14 amino acids long. Germline V gene lookup returns CDR1 SGHRS and CDR2 YFSETQ.

The CDR3 loop is CASSYPCSSSSGSSYNEQFF. CDR3 DNA sequence: TGTGCCAGCAGTTATCCCTGTTCATCTTCTAGCGGAAGCTCCTACAATGAGCAGTTCTTC. This sequence joins TRBV6-9 and TRBJ2-1, with 7 positions matching TRBD2. The V segment lost 2 bases and the J segment 0 bases; nucleotides outside the gene matches: 16. This CDR3 comprises 20 residues. Germline V lookup: CDR1 MNHGY, CDR2 SVAAGI.

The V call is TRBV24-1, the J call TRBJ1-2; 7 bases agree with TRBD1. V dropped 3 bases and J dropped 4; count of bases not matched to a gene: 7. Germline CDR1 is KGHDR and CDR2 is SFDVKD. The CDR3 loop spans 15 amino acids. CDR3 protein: CATSDPGGGIYGYTF. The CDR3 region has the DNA TGTGCCACCAGTGATCCAGGGGGGGGAATCTATGGCTACACCTTC.

Here the CDR3 DNA reads TGCGCCAGCAGCTTGTCAATAAACTCCGGGGGAAACACCATATATTTT. This codes for CASSLSINSGGNTIYF. This rearrangement joins TRBV5-1 to TRBJ1-3; D not resolved. Germline V gene lookup returns CDR1 SGHRS and CDR2 YFSETQ. This CDR3 region has 16 residues. V gave up 1 base and J gave up 4 bases, with 15 bases separating them.

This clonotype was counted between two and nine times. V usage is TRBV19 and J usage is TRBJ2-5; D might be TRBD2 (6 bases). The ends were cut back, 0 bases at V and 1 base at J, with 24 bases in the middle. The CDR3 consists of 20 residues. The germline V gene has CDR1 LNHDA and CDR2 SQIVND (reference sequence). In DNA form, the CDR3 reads TGTGCCAGTAGTATAGATCTATCGCGGGACTTCTGGAGGCCCCAAGAGACCCAGTACTTC. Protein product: CASSIDLSRDFWRPQETQYF.

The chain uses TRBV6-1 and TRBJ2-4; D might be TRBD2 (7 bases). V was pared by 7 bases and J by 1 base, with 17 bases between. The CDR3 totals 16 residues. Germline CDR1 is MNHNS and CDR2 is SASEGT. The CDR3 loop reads CASTLGGGPAKNIQYF. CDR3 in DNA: TGTGCCAGCACCCTAGGGGGGGGGCCTGCCAAAAACATTCAGTACTTC.

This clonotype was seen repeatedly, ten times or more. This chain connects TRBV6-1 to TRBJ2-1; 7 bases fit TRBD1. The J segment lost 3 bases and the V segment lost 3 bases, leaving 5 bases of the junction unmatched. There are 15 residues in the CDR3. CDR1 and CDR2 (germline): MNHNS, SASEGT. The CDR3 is CASSDKPGGYNEQFF. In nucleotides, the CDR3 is TGTGCCAGCAGTGATAAACCAGGGGGCTACAATGAGCAGTTCTTC.

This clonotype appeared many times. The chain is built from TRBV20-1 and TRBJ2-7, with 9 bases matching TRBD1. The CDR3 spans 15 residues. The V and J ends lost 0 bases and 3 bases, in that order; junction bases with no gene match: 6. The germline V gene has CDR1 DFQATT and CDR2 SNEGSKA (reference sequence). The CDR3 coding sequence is TGCAGTGCTAGAGATCAGGGACAGGGCATCTACGAGCAGTACTTC. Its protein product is CSARDQGQGIYEQYF.

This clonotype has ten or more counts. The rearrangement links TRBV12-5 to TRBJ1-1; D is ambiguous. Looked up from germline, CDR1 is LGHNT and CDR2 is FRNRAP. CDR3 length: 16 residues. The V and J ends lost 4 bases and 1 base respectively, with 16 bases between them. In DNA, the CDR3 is TGTGCTAGTGGTTCCAAACTTCAAAGAGGGAACACTGAAGCTTTCTTT. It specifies CASGSKLQRGNTEAFF.

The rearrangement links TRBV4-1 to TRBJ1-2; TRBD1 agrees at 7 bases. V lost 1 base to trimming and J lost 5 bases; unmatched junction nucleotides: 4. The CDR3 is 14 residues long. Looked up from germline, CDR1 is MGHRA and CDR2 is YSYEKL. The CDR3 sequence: CASSQVGTAYGYTF. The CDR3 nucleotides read TGCGCCAGCAGCCAAGTCGGGACAGCTTATGGCTACACCTTC.

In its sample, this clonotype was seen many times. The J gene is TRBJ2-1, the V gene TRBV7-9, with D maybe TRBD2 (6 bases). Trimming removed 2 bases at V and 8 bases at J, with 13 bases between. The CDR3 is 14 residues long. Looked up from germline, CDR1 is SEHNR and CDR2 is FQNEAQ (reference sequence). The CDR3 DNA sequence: TGTGCCAGCAGCTTAATTCTCCGGGACTATGAGCAGTTCTTC. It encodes CASSLILRDYEQFF.

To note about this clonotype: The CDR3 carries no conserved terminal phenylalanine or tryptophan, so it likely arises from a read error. The CDR3 sequence: CASSLAVTSSYNEQFI. The CDR3 bases are TGCGCCAGCAGCTTGGCTGTTACGAGCTCCTACAATGAGCAGTTCATC. The chain employs TRBV5-1 and TRBJ2-1; D ambiguous. The ends were cut back, 0 bases at V and 0 bases at J, with 10 bases in the middle. The CDR3 covers 16 residues. The germline V gene encodes CDR1 SGHRS and CDR2 YFSETQ.

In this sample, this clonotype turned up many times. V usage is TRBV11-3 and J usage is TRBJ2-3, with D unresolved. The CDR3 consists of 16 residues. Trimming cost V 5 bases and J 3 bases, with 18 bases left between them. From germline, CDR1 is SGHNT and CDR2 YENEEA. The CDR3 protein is CASSPRAGILTDTQYF. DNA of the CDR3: TGTGCCAGCAGCCCACGGGCCGGAATCTTGACAGATACGCAGTATTTT. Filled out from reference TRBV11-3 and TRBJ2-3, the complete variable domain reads EAGVVQSPRYKIIEKKQPVAFWCNPISGHNTLYWYLQNLGQGPELLIRYENEEAVDDSQLPKDRFSAERLKGVDSTLKIQPAELGDSAVYLCASSPRAGILTDTQYFGPGTRLTVL.

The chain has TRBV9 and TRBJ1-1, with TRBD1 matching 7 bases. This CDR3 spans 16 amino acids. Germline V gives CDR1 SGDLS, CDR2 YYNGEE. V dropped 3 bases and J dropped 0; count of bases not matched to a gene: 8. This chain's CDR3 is CASSGRPGQMNTEAFF. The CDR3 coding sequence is TGTGCCAGCAGCGGGCGACCGGGACAGATGAACACTGAAGCTTTCTTT.